The source of this T cell receptor (beta chain) is a study of Ad26.COV2.S vaccination and SARS-CoV-2 variants. The CDR3 has 11 residues. Treatment in this sample: about 20 received Ad26.COV2.S at low or high dose, single or two shots; five or six received placebo; per-sample allocation not given. Samples were taken on day 63 after the first vaccine or placebo injection. An adult aged 18-55 years in Boston served as the donor. Wuhan-strain spike was delivered by a replication-incompetent Ad26 vector. Libraries were prepared by immunoSEQ multiplex PCR; TCRdb keeps only in-frame clonotypes and omits some of them. The sample includes 200,000 to 250,000 clones, 88% of them seen just once. General study findings and limits: It is possible that the TCR breadth and depth analyses underestimated the total T cell responses.

Note on this clone: Its antigen is undetermined.

The clonotype comes from a person aged 18-60 years who received the Ad26.COV2.S COVID-19 vaccine or a placebo. The gene calls are TRBV21-1 and TRBJ2-7; TRBD1, the table's D call, lacks a check against the DNA. TRBV21-1 is flagged as a pseudogene. Sequences were derived from peripheral blood, sampled in a trial of Ad26.COV2.S vaccine versus placebo. The CDR3 coding sequence is TGTGCCAGCAGCTACAGGTACGAGCAGTACTTC. This gives the protein CASSYRYEQYF.